What follows is one T cell receptor beta chain and its context. Its cognate antigen is unknown. The data derive from a study of T cell responses to AZD1222 COVID-19 vaccine. The data were produced by immunoSEQ multiplex PCR, yet TCRdb's version contains in-frame clones alone and is incomplete. The table lists 110,000 to 150,000 clones, 70% to 90% of them singletons. Germline V gene sequence: CDR1 SNHLY, CDR2 FYNNEI. The CDR3 totals 12 residues. Trimming took 2 bases from V and 3 from J, leaving 4 bases between them. Overall study findings and caveats: Donor demographics were predominantly white British with a female majority; clonal diversity may be underestimated. Repertoires were obtained only post-peak T cell response. An increase in Spike-specific TCR breadth and depth was observed after two AZD1222 doses.

The chain carries TRBV2 and TRBJ1-2; D not resolved. The sequences come from peripheral blood, collected on day 0 of AZD1222 vaccination. The sequence was collected from an adult in good health. The CDR3 DNA is TGTGCCAGCAGTGAAAGGGACTATGGCTACACCTTC. Translated: CASSERDYGYTF.